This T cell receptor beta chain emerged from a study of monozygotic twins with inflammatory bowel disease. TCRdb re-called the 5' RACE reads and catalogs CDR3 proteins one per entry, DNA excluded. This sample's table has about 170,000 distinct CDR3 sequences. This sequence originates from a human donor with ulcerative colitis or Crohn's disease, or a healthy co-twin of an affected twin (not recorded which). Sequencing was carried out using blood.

The CDR3 spells CATSRSSGETQYF. This rearrangement joins TRBV24-1 to TRBJ2-5; TCRdb calls TRBD2, which cannot be checked without DNA. The CDR3 is 13 residues long. The germline gives CDR1 KGHDR, CDR2 SFDVKD.